The next 17 T cell receptor beta chains were all read from a single sample in a study of shared clonotypes between healthy human individuals. Clones were read by immunoSEQ multiplex PCR, and TCRdb kept only the in-frame ones, dropping some. Of about 95,000 clones detected, less than 80% appear once; the ten largest clones hold less than 50%. The sample consisted of memory CD8+ T cells sorted from blood. Subset defined: CD45RO+ cells pooled with CCR7-negative TemRA cells. These receptors originate from a man aged 25-45 years in good health.

This clone has more than one count but fewer than ten. The V gene is TRBV9, the J gene TRBJ2-5, with 8 bases that match TRBD1. The CDR3 spans 14 residues. CDR1 is SGDLS, CDR2 YYNGEE, per germline. Germline trimming cut 5 bases from V and 4 bases from J; bases unmatched to any gene: 7. DNA for the CDR3: TGTGCCAGCAGTGGAGGTCAGGGGGCAGAGACCCAGTACTTC. Amino acid sequence: CASSGGQGAETQYF.

This rearrangement joins TRBV27 to TRBJ2-3; D remains unclear. Germline lookup yields CDR1 MNHEY and CDR2 SMNVEV (reference sequence). V was shortened by 3 bases and J by 3 bases, with 4 bases between the two germline ends. CDR3 size: 12 residues. DNA of the CDR3: TGTGCCAGCAGTTTGTTGACAGATACGCAGTATTTT. Translating it yields CASSLLTDTQYF.

The rearrangement links TRBV18 to TRBJ2-6, with D unresolved. Per the germline V gene, CDR1 is KGHSH and CDR2 is LQKENI. Trimming took 4 bases from V and 2 from J, leaving 6 bases between them. The CDR3 runs to 14 residues. The DNA of the CDR3 is TGTGCCAGCTCACTCGGAGCTGGGGCCAACGTCCTGACTTTC. This sequence encodes CASSLGAGANVLTF.

This sequence joins TRBV6-5 and TRBJ2-1; 9 bases match TRBD1. Trimming removed 2 bases from V and 6 bases from J; junction bases left unmatched: 5. The CDR3 runs 15 residues. CDR1 is MNHEY and CDR2 is SVGAGI in the germline V gene. This CDR3 reads CASSYTGGAVNEQFF. In DNA form, the CDR3 reads TGTGCCAGCAGTTACACAGGGGGCGCGGTCAATGAGCAGTTCTTC.

This clone appeared a few times. V is TRBV27 and J is TRBJ1-5; TRBD1 is a possible D gene (5 bases). Trimming removed 8 bases at V and 3 bases at J, with 17 bases between. The germline CDR1 and CDR2 sequences are MNHEY and SMNVEV (reference sequence). The CDR3 is 15 residues long. Here the CDR3 reads CASLSFFGANQPQHF. The CDR3 nucleotides read TGTGCCAGCCTATCCTTCTTCGGGGCCAATCAGCCCCAGCATTTT.

The V call is TRBV15, the J call TRBJ2-2; the D gene is possibly TRBD1 (5 bases). V lost 0 bases and J 0 bases, leaving 14 bases between the germline ends. The germline V gene has CDR1 LNHNV and CDR2 YYDKDF (reference sequence). This CDR3 contains 18 residues. CDR3 nucleotide sequence: TGTGCCACCAGCAGAGATCTCTGGGGCCGATCGAACACCGGGGAGCTGTTTTTT. Its protein is CATSRDLWGRSNTGELFF.

The CDR3 spells CASSIGGYSNQPQHF. CDR3 nucleotides: TGTGCCAGTAGTATTGGCGGTTATAGCAATCAGCCCCAGCATTTT. The J gene is TRBJ1-5, the V gene TRBV19; D ambiguous. Trimming removed 3 bases from V and 0 bases from J, with 9 bases in between. The CDR3 loop spans 15 amino acids. The germline V gene encodes CDR1 LNHDA and CDR2 SQIVND (reference sequence).

This chain uses TRBV2 with TRBJ1-1; weak D call: TRBD1 (5 bases). Deletions cut 8 bases from V and 7 bases from J, with 23 bases between. This CDR3 spans 15 amino acids. The germline V gene has CDR1 SNHLY and CDR2 FYNNEI. CDR3 bases: TGTGCCAGCGCCAGCAGTACAAATAGGGACGTTGAAGCTTTCTTT. It encodes CASASSTNRDVEAFF.

This chain uses TRBV6-5 with TRBJ2-5, with 7 bases aligning to TRBD1. V dropped 2 bases and J dropped 4; count of bases not matched to a gene: 1. The CDR3 runs 13 residues. CDR1 MNHEY and CDR2 SVGAGI come from the germline V gene. The CDR3 loop is CASSYGTVETQYF. The CDR3 coding sequence is TGTGCCAGCAGTTACGGGACAGTAGAGACCCAGTACTTC.

This sequence joins TRBV27 and TRBJ2-2; D is possibly TRBD1 or TRBD2 (5 bases each). V was cut by 7 bases and J by 1 base, with 16 bases left in between. Germline assignment: CDR1 MNHEY and CDR2 SMNVEV (reference sequence). CDR3 length equals 16 residues. CDR3 sequence (DNA): TGTGCCAGCACTCCAAGGGACCCCCGGAACACCGGGGAGCTGTTTTTT. As protein: CASTPRDPRNTGELFF.

The chain combines TRBV25-1 with TRBJ2-1, with 8 bases matching TRBD2. There are 16 residues in the CDR3. V shed 2 bases, J shed 4 bases, and the junction held 7 bases outside the gene matches. CDR1 MGHDK and CDR2 SYGVNS come from the germline V gene. The CDR3 region has the DNA TGTGCCAGCAGTGAAATAACTAGCGGTCTTTACAATGAGCAGTTCTTC. Residues: CASSEITSGLYNEQFF.

This sequence joins TRBV6-5 and TRBJ2-1; TRBD2 matches at 8 bases. Trimming cost V 6 bases and J 2 bases; bases outside gene matches: 6. Per the germline V gene, CDR1 is MNHEY and CDR2 is SVGAGI. The CDR3 runs 15 residues. DNA for the CDR3: TGTGCCAGCAGACCACAAGCGGGAGCCTACAATGAGCAGTTCTTC. This translates into CASRPQAGAYNEQFF.

The CDR3, as DNA: TGTGCCAGCAGGGTACACAGGGGGCTTAGTCAGCCCCAGCATTTT. It is translated as CASRVHRGLSQPQHF. The chain combines TRBV28 with TRBJ1-5; TRBD1 agrees at 9 bases. CDR1 and CDR2 from the germline V gene are MDHEN and SYDVKM. This CDR3 comprises 15 residues. Germline trimming cut 6 bases from V and 6 bases from J; bases unmatched to any gene: 9.

This clone was seen only a few times. This chain uses TRBV6-4 with TRBJ2-1, with a tentative D call TRBD2 (5 bases). The V and J ends lost 8 bases and 6 bases respectively, with 17 bases between them. The CDR3 sequence is 14 residues long. Germline V gives CDR1 MRHNA, CDR2 SNTAGT. Written as DNA, the CDR3 is TGTGCCAGCTCCCACGGAGGCGACACCAATGAGCAGTTCTTC. Amino acid sequence: CASSHGGDTNEQFF.

This clone is a singleton in its sample. The chain combines TRBV7-8 with TRBJ1-5; TRBD1 aligns across 7 bases. This CDR3 has 17 amino acids. Per the germline V gene, CDR1 is SGHVS and CDR2 is FQNEAQ. The trim removed 1 base at V and 0 bases at J, leaving 6 bases unmatched. The CDR3 coding sequence is TGTGCCAGCAGCTTAGGAGCTACAGGGGATAGCAATCAGCCCCAGCATTTT. Its translation: CASSLGATGDSNQPQHF.

This clone came up once. This chain links TRBV7-2 with TRBJ2-1; no reliable D call. The CDR3 spans 13 residues. V lost 4 bases to trimming and J lost 5 bases, with 9 bases between them. Germline assignment: CDR1 SGHTA and CDR2 FQGNSA. CDR3 bases: TGTGCCAGCAGCTCCGGACCGGACAATGAGCAGTTCTTC. It codes for CASSSGPDNEQFF.

The CDR3 DNA reads as TGTGCCAGCAGCTTAGGCCTGCGGGAGGGAAAAAATGAGCAGTTCTTC. Translation gives CASSLGLREGKNEQFF. This chain joins TRBV13 and TRBJ2-1; 9 bases agree with TRBD2. The CDR3 sequence is 16 residues long. Trimming at V came to 0 bases and at J to 7 bases, leaving 7 bases not matched to a gene. CDR1 is PRHDT and CDR2 is FYEKMQ in the germline V gene (reference sequence).